The clone carrying this T cell receptor (delta chain) qualifies as large. Reverse transcription of PBMC RNA used primers specific for the gamma and delta chains. TCRdb re-called the RT-PCR reads through CATT. The sample carries under 1,500 delta-chain clones, 6.5% to 8.5% recorded once. This sample was included in a study of delta chains in infants with herpesvirus infections. This CDR3 contains 22 residues. V dropped 3 bases and J dropped 2; count of bases not matched to a gene: 18. Germline CDR1 and CDR2: TSWWSYY and QGS. The sample in question was peripheral blood, obtained at time point 1 of longitudinal follow-up. The receptor's source is a human donor who was a Ugandan infant, either HIV-exposed or HIV-unexposed (not recorded which). The chain is built from TRDV1 and TRDJ3; TRDD3 matches 8 bases. The CDR3 DNA sequence: TGTGCTCTTGGGGATGGATCCTACTCCTTTGGGGGATCGCCCTGGGACACCCGACAGATGTTTTTC. It yields the protein CALGDGSYSFGGSPWDTRQMFF.